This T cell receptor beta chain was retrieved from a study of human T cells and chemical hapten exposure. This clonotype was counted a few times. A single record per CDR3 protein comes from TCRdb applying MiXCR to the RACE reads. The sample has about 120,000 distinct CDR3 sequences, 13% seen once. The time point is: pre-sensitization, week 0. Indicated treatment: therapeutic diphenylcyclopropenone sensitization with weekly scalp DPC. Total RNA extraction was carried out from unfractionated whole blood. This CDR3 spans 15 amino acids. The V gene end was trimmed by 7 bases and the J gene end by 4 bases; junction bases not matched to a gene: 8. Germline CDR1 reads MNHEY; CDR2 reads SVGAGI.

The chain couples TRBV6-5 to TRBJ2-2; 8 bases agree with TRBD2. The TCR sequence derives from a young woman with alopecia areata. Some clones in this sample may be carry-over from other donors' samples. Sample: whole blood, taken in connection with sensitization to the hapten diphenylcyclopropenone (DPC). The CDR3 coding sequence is TGTGCCAGCACCCCGGGACTAGTGGCCACCGGGGAGCTGTTTTTT. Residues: CASTPGLVATGELFF.